Presented here are 2 T cell receptor beta chains from one specimen sequenced in a study of CD8 T cells in ankylosing spondylitis. TCRdb re-called the 5' RACE reads with MiXCR, one entry per CDR3 protein. The sample consists of approximately 300,000 distinct CDR3 sequences, around 21% of them appearing once. Input material: blood, either unsorted or a sorted T cell fraction (not recorded which). All receptors derive from a female donor with ankylosing spondylitis or in good health (not recorded which).

This clonotype was counted a few times. The genes are TRBV9 and TRBJ1-2; no firm D call. The CDR3 contains 13 residues. Between the trimmed V and J ends, which lost 0 bases and 8 bases, there was a span of 11 bases. In germline, CDR1 is SGDLS, CDR2 YYNGEE. CDR3 sequence reads: CASSVVESSGYTF. The CDR3 coding sequence is TGTGCCAGCAGCGTAGTAGAATCCAGCGGCTACACCTTC. The variable domain in full, with the rest retrieved from reference TRBV9 and TRBJ1-2, is DSGVTQTPKHLITATGQRVTLRCSPRSGDLSVYWYQQSLDQGLQFLIQYYNGEERAKGNILERFSAQQFPDLHSELNLSSLELGDSALYFCASSVVESSGYTFGSGTRLTVV.

V is TRBV14 and J is TRBJ2-7, with 14 bases fitting TRBD2. V lost 2 bases to trimming and J lost 12 bases; unmatched junction nucleotides: 6. In germline, CDR1 is SGHDN, CDR2 FVKESK. The CDR3 sequence is 14 residues long. The CDR3 region has the DNA TGTGCCAGCAGCCAAAGGGGACTAGCGGGAGTGTCGTACTTC. This codes for CASSQRGLAGVSYF.